Included here is one TCR beta chain sequence, with context. In the source study's methods: Reference gene primer amplification gave nucleated cell count estimates. Libraries were prepared by immunoSEQ multiplex PCR; TCRdb keeps only in-frame clonotypes and omits some of them. V and J calls and clone size are given by that table; D and trimming were obtained from the DNA. The profile shows around 260,000 clones, roughly nine tenths of them singletons. The V gene's germline CDR1 is MNHEY and CDR2 SMNVEV (reference sequence). J lost 3 bases, V lost 3 bases, and 6 bases had no gene match. The CDR3 runs 15 residues. This specimen belongs to a study of blood T cell repertoires in COVID-19. As for the study in general: From the United States, Italy and Spain came samples of acute and convalescent COVID-19. PBMCs, B-cell-depleted T cells, or T cells provided the cDNA or gDNA that made up the material.

This chain connects TRBV27 to TRBJ2-7, with TRBD2 matching over 9 bases. The sequence came from a man between 18 and 35 years old with active or convalescent COVID-19. Input material: peripheral blood. The CDR3 protein is CASSFASGRFYEQYF. The DNA of the CDR3 is TGTGCCAGCAGTTTTGCCAGCGGGAGGTTCTACGAGCAGTACTTC.